These 29 T cell receptor beta chains share one sample of origin, sequenced in a study of blood T cell repertoires in COVID-19. Profiled with immunoSEQ multiplex PCR; TCRdb holds only in-frame clones, not every one. The sample includes approximately 300,000 clones, roughly 86% of them seen just once. The sequencing sample was made of PBMCs or T cells enriched from blood (not recorded which). Receptors originate from a young woman who had recovered from COVID-19.

CDR3 sequence: CAWDQGSSYNSPLHF. CDR3 bases: TGTGCCTGGGATCAGGGGAGCTCCTATAATTCACCCCTCCACTTT. The rearrangement uses TRBV30 and TRBJ1-6; perhaps TRBD1 as D (6 bases). V gave up 5 bases and J gave up 0 bases, with 11 bases separating them. Germline V lookup: CDR1 GTSNPN, CDR2 SVGIG (reference sequence). The CDR3 is 15 residues long. The full variable domain, its missing parts supplied by reference TRBV30 and TRBJ1-6, is SQTIHQWPATLVQPVGSPLSLECTVEGTSNPNLYWYRQAAGRGLQLLFYSVGIGQISSEVPQNLSASRPQDRQFILSSKKLLLSDSGFYLCAWDQGSSYNSPLHFGNGTRLTVT.

In its sample, this clone was seen a few times. V is TRBV19 and J is TRBJ1-5; no clear D. V was pared by 3 bases and J by 5 bases, with 5 bases between. From germline, CDR1 is LNHDA and CDR2 SQIVND (reference sequence). The CDR3 has 12 amino acids. The CDR3 loop reads CASSILHQPQHF. In DNA, the CDR3 is TGTGCCAGTAGTATCCTCCATCAGCCCCAGCATTTT. The full variable domain, its missing parts supplied by reference TRBV19 and TRBJ1-5, is DGGITQSPKYLFRKEGQNVTLSCEQNLNHDAMYWYRQDPGQGLRLIYYSQIVNDFQKGDIAEGYSVSREKKESFPLTVTSAQKNPTAFYLCASSILHQPQHFGDGTRLSIL.

The chain carries TRBV7-2 and TRBJ2-1; D might be TRBD2 (5 bases). V lost 0 bases to trimming and J lost 8 bases, with 8 bases between them. Per germline, CDR1 SGHTA and CDR2 FQGNSA. The CDR3 length is 13 residues. CDR3 residues: CASSLAFSDEQFF. The DNA for the CDR3 is TGTGCCAGCAGCTTAGCATTTAGCGATGAGCAGTTCTTC.

This rearrangement joins TRBV7-2 to TRBJ2-3, with D unclear. Germline-derived CDR1 and CDR2 are SGHTA and FQGNSA. Trimming left V 0 bases short and J 5 bases short, with 12 bases between. There are 15 residues in the CDR3. The CDR3, as DNA: TGTGCCAGCAGCTTAGCGCCTCCCCCTAAAGATACGCAGTATTTT. It codes for CASSLAPPPKDTQYF. Filled out from reference TRBV7-2 and TRBJ2-3, the complete variable domain reads GAGVSQSPSNKVTEKGKDVELRCDPISGHTALYWYRQSLGQGLEFLIYFQGNSAPDKSGLPSDRFSAERTGGSVSTLTIQRTQQEDSAVYLCASSLAPPPKDTQYFGPGTRLTVL.

The chain joins TRBV3-1 (or the pseudogene TRBV3-2) to TRBJ2-1; the match to TRBD2 covers 9 bases. V trimming: 1 base; J trimming: 7 bases; junction bases outside the gene matches: 5. This CDR3 region has 15 residues. CDR1 is LGHDT and CDR2 is YNNKEL in the germline V gene (reference sequence). The CDR3 reads CASSQGGLARNEQFF. For the CDR3, the DNA is TGTGCCAGCAGCCAAGGGGGACTAGCCAGAAATGAGCAGTTCTTC.

The chain has TRBV19 and TRBJ2-7; TRBD2 might be the D (5 bases). The ends were cut back, 3 bases at V and 5 bases at J, with 8 bases in the middle. The V gene's germline CDR1 is LNHDA and CDR2 SQIVND (reference sequence). This CDR3 has 12 amino acids. The CDR3 bases are TGTGCCAGTAGTATCCGGCGGGACGAGCAGTACTTC. Amino acid sequence: CASSIRRDEQYF.

This chain joins TRBV19 and TRBJ2-5, with D perhaps TRBD2 (6 bases). V lost 9 bases to trimming and J lost 7 bases, with 12 bases between them. The CDR3 has 11 residues. Germline lookup yields CDR1 LNHDA and CDR2 SQIVND (reference sequence). The CDR3 DNA reads as TGTGCCAGCGAGGAGGGGATGACCCAGTACTTC. Translated, it gives CASEEGMTQYF.

This clone came up a few times. The chain joins TRBV27 to TRBJ2-7; 7 nucleotides agree with TRBD1. There are 16 residues in the CDR3. Germline loops: CDR1 MNHEY, CDR2 SMNVEV (reference sequence). Trimming cost V 6 bases and J 2 bases; bases outside gene matches: 13. CDR3 DNA sequence: TGTGCCAGCAGCATCGAAGGGGGCCCTGTAACCTACGAGCAGTACTTC. This codes for CASSIEGGPVTYEQYF.

This clone has only one observation. The genes are TRBV5-1 and TRBJ1-5, with 8 bases matching TRBD1. The V gene's germline CDR1 is SGHRS and CDR2 YFSETQ. V lost 4 bases to trimming and J lost 0 bases; unmatched junction nucleotides: 12. The CDR3 is 18 residues long. DNA for the CDR3: TGCGCCAGCAGCACTTGGCGGACAGGGCCGTATAGCAATCAGCCCCAGCATTTT. As protein: CASSTWRTGPYSNQPQHF.

The chain employs TRBV18 and TRBJ1-1; D remains ambiguous. This CDR3 spans 15 amino acids. Germline lookup yields CDR1 KGHSH and CDR2 LQKENI. V was shortened by 2 bases and J by 4 bases, with 14 bases between the two germline ends. The CDR3 sequence: CASSPELRPSTEAFF. In nucleotides, the CDR3 is TGTGCCAGCTCACCAGAACTAAGGCCTAGCACTGAAGCTTTCTTT.

The rearrangement joins TRBV11-2 to TRBJ1-4, with no clear D. Germline loops: CDR1 SGHAT, CDR2 FQNNGV. V lost 2 bases to trimming and J lost 4 bases, with 11 bases between them. The CDR3 loop spans 15 amino acids. For the CDR3, the DNA is TGTGCCAGCAGCTTATTTGGCAGTTTTAATGAAAAACTGTTTTTT. This codes for CASSLFGSFNEKLFF.

The rearrangement uses TRBV5-1 and TRBJ2-4, with D possibly TRBD1 on 5 matching bases. The CDR3 is made up of 14 amino acids. With 4 bases removed from V and 9 bases from J, the gap between germline ends came to 17 bases. Germline values: CDR1 SGHRS, CDR2 YFSETQ. CDR3 sequence: CASSLPSQGGIQYF. The CDR3, as DNA: TGCGCCAGCAGCCTCCCATCCCAGGGCGGCATTCAGTACTTC.

The chain recombines TRBV7-2 with TRBJ2-1; 11 nucleotides line up with TRBD2. Germline V gene data show CDR1 as SGHTA and CDR2 as FQGNSA. The CDR3 covers 15 residues. Trimming cost V 2 bases and J 8 bases; bases outside gene matches: 5. The chain's CDR3 is CASSLFSGGAHEQFF. The CDR3 DNA reads TGTGCCAGCAGCTTATTTAGCGGGGGGGCCCATGAGCAGTTCTTC.

The chain couples TRBV10-1 to TRBJ2-4; tentative D call: TRBD2 (5 bases). The CDR3 runs to 11 residues. CDR1 is WNHNN and CDR2 is SYGVQD in the germline V gene (reference sequence). V lost 3 bases and J lost 10, with 7 bases in between. Here the CDR3 reads CASSDGEIQYF. The CDR3 DNA is TGCGCCAGCAGTGACGGGGAGATTCAGTACTTC.

This chain joins TRBV7-2 and TRBJ2-5, with 14 bases lining up with TRBD2. The germline CDR1 and CDR2 sequences are SGHTA and FQGNSA. The CDR3 runs to 17 residues. V was clipped by 0 bases and J by 4 bases; unmatched bases: 4. The CDR3 DNA follows: TGTGCCAGCAGCTTAGCGACTAGCGGGGGGGCCAGAGAGACCCAGTACTTC. Translating gives CASSLATSGGARETQYF.

The genes are TRBV10-1 and TRBJ2-3; TRBD2 matches at 11 bases. The CDR3 sequence is 17 residues long. J was trimmed by 4 bases and V by 3 bases; bases with no gene match: 9. From germline, CDR1 is WNHNN and CDR2 SYGVQD (reference sequence). The CDR3: CASSDGSGRAGADTQYF. The CDR3 DNA reads as TGCGCCAGCAGTGATGGTAGCGGGAGGGCCGGGGCAGATACGCAGTATTTT.

Worth noting for this clone: Other DNA sequences in the sample encode the same CDR3. The gene calls are TRBV20-1 and TRBJ2-7; possibly TRBD2 for D (5 bases). Germline lookup yields CDR1 DFQATT and CDR2 SNEGSKA (reference sequence). V shed 3 bases and J shed 7 bases, with 10 bases lying between them. CDR3 length equals 11 residues. This chain's CDR3 is CSASRGWEQYF. CDR3 in DNA: TGCAGTGCTAGTAGAGGGTGGGAGCAGTACTTC.

The chain is built from TRBV9 and TRBJ2-7, with D possibly TRBD1 on 6 matching bases. This CDR3 comprises 15 residues. CDR1 is SGDLS, CDR2 YYNGEE, per germline. The V end was cut by 0 bases, the J end by 3 bases, with 13 bases between. The CDR3 region is CASSVGGGAIYEQYF. The CDR3 bases are TGTGCCAGCAGCGTAGGAGGGGGAGCAATCTACGAGCAGTACTTC.

This chain uses TRBV5-4 with TRBJ1-3; TRBD1 agrees at 7 bases. The junction had 7 bases not matched to a gene; V was cut back by 5 bases and J by 2 bases. The CDR3 runs to 15 residues. The V gene's germline CDR1 is SGHNT and CDR2 YYREEE (reference sequence). The CDR3 nucleotides are TGTGCCAGCAGGTTCCGACAGGGAACTGGAAACACCATATATTTT. Encoded protein: CASRFRQGTGNTIYF.

The chain recombines TRBV13 with TRBJ2-1; TRBD1 aligns across 10 bases. The CDR3 extends over 19 amino acids. V dropped 0 bases and J dropped 2; count of bases not matched to a gene: 10. The germline V gene encodes CDR1 PRHDT and CDR2 FYEKMQ (reference sequence). Here the CDR3 DNA reads TGTGCCAGCAGCTTAGGGCCGGGACAGGGGACTTTTACCTACAATGAGCAGTTCTTC. Translation gives CASSLGPGQGTFTYNEQFF. The full variable domain, in which reference TRBV13 and TRBJ2-1 provide the parts outside the CDR3, is AAGVIQSPRHLIKEKRETATLKCYPIPRHDTVYWYQQGPGQDPQFLISFYEKMQSDKGSIPDRFSAQQFSDYHSELNMSSLELGDSALYFCASSLGPGQGTFTYNEQFFGPGTRLTVL.

The chain couples TRBV30 to TRBJ1-5; D is unresolved. The CDR3 consists of 16 residues. Looked up from germline, CDR1 is GTSNPN and CDR2 is SVGIG (reference sequence). The V gene lost 3 bases and the J gene lost 3 bases, with 18 bases spanning the gap. The CDR3 is CAWSRGQVGNNQPQHF. The CDR3 DNA reads as TGTGCCTGGAGCCGAGGGCAGGTCGGTAACAATCAGCCCCAGCATTTT.

This chain joins TRBV5-4 and TRBJ1-6, with D tentatively TRBD1 (6 bases). V lost 5 bases, J lost 9 bases, and 12 bases lay in between. CDR1 is SGHNT and CDR2 is YYREEE in the germline V gene (reference sequence). The CDR3 runs 13 residues. The CDR3, as DNA: TGTGCCAGCAGTACAGGGAATGGTTCACCCCTCCACTTT. This gives the protein CASSTGNGSPLHF.

This chain connects TRBV9 to TRBJ2-7; 9 nucleotides align to TRBD2. J gave up 6 bases and V 4 bases, and 11 bases lay outside the gene matches. From germline, CDR1 is SGDLS and CDR2 YYNGEE. The CDR3 covers 15 residues. The CDR3 sequence: CASSPQGIAGAEQYF. The CDR3 coding sequence is TGTGCCAGCAGCCCCCAGGGGATAGCGGGAGCCGAGCAGTACTTC. The full variable domain, completed using reference TRBV9 and TRBJ2-7, is DSGVTQTPKHLITATGQRVTLRCSPRSGDLSVYWYQQSLDQGLQFLIQYYNGEERAKGNILERFSAQQFPDLHSELNLSSLELGDSALYFCASSPQGIAGAEQYFGPGTRLTVT.

J is TRBJ1-1 and V is TRBV6-5, with D perhaps matching TRBD1 (5 bases). The CDR3 extends over 14 amino acids. CDR1 MNHEY and CDR2 SVGAGI come from the germline V gene. V gave up 6 bases and J gave up 0 bases, with 11 bases separating them. The CDR3 spells CASRWTDMNTEAFF. For the CDR3, the DNA is TGTGCCAGCAGATGGACGGACATGAACACTGAAGCTTTCTTT.

As for this clone: The same CDR3 can be traced to other DNA sequences in this sample. The V call is TRBV19, the J call TRBJ2-3, with 11 bases aligning to TRBD2. The CDR3 sequence is 16 residues long. The V segment lost 4 bases and the J segment 0 bases; nucleotides outside the gene matches: 3. Germline V gene data show CDR1 as LNHDA and CDR2 as SQIVND (reference sequence). The CDR3 loop is CASSTGTSGSTDTQYF. DNA for the CDR3: TGTGCCAGTAGTACCGGGACTAGCGGTAGCACAGATACGCAGTATTTT.

The V call is TRBV27, the J call TRBJ2-7, with TRBD2 matching 7 bases. The CDR3 runs to 14 residues. The germline V gene encodes CDR1 MNHEY and CDR2 SMNVEV (reference sequence). Trimming removed 8 bases from V and 1 base from J; junction bases left unmatched: 8. CDR3 sequence (DNA): TGTGCCAGCCAAGAAGGCGGGGGATCCTACGAGCAGTACTTC. It specifies CASQEGGGSYEQYF.

V is TRBV19 and J is TRBJ2-1; TRBD2 agrees at 12 bases. The J segment lost 7 bases and the V segment lost 5 bases, leaving 9 bases of the junction unmatched. The CDR3 extends over 16 amino acids. The germline gives CDR1 LNHDA, CDR2 SQIVND (reference sequence). CDR3 sequence: CASSEASGRAGNEQFF. In DNA form, the CDR3 reads TGTGCCAGTAGTGAGGCTAGCGGGAGGGCTGGGAATGAGCAGTTCTTC.

The chain has TRBV5-1 and TRBJ2-5; possible D gene TRBD2, 6 bases. This CDR3 comprises 16 residues. V lost 0 bases and J lost 0, with 12 bases in between. The germline V gene has CDR1 SGHRS and CDR2 YFSETQ. CDR3 loop: CASSLVAGKYQETQYF. In DNA, the CDR3 is TGCGCCAGCAGCTTGGTGGCGGGGAAGTACCAAGAGACCCAGTACTTC. Full variable domain (missing parts from reference TRBV5-1 and TRBJ2-5): KAGVTQTPRYLIKTRGQQVTLSCSPISGHRSVSWYQQTPGQGLQFLFEYFSETQRNKGNFPGRFSGRQFSNSRSEMNVSTLELGDSALYLCASSLVAGKYQETQYFGPGTRLLVL.

The chain recombines TRBV2 with TRBJ1-6; no clear D. The V and J ends lost 6 bases and 8 bases respectively, with 14 bases between them. Germline CDR1 SNHLY, CDR2 FYNNEI. The CDR3 contains 14 residues. This CDR3 reads CASRVGISDSPLHF. The CDR3 DNA sequence: TGTGCCAGCAGGGTCGGTATTTCGGATTCACCCCTCCACTTT.